This TCR beta chain was documented in a study of blood T cell repertoires in COVID-19. Germline CDR1 MNHEY, CDR2 SMNVEV (reference sequence). With 6 bases removed from V and 0 bases from J, the gap between germline ends came to 21 bases. This CDR3 contains 18 residues. The table came from immunoSEQ multiplex PCR; TCRdb's copy has only in-frame clones and leaves some out. This table holds about 410,000 clones, roughly 90% found once. V and J are TRBV27 and TRBJ1-5; a weak D match, TRBD1 (5 bases). Material: PBMCs or T cells enriched from blood (not recorded which). The sequence derives from a woman aged 25 to 39 who had recovered from COVID-19. The CDR3 DNA is TGTGCCAGCAGCTACCCCCGCCGGGACTTTAATAGCAATCAGCCCCAGCATTTT. It is translated as CASSYPRRDFNSNQPQHF.